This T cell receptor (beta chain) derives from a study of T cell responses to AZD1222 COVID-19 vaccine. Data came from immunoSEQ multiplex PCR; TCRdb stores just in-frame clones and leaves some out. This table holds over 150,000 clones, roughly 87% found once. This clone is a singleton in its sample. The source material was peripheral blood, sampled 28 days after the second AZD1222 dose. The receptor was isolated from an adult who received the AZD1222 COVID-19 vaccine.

CDR3 coding DNA: TGTGCCAGCACTCAGCTAGATGGCGAAAAACTGTTTTTT. Residues: CASTQLDGEKLFF. V is TRBV3-1 (or the pseudogene TRBV3-2) and J is TRBJ1-4; D remains unclear. The CDR3 spans 13 residues. Trimming left V 7 bases short and J 8 bases short, with 14 bases between. The V gene's germline CDR1 is LGHDT and CDR2 YNNKEL (reference sequence).